These T cell receptor beta chains were read from a single sample in a study of OX40 agonist ivuxolimab in advanced cancers. The method was immunoSEQ multiplex PCR; TCRdb's version includes in-frame clones alone and lacks a portion of them. The sample includes 70,000 or so clones, 88% of them seen just once. Sequencing used CD4+ or CD8+ T cells sorted from blood, obtained in a trial of the OX40 agonist ivuxolimab. These receptors came from an adult with an advanced solid tumor such as melanoma, head and neck, liver or kidney cancer. Both conserved end residues are part of each CDR3.

TRBJ2-7	TRBV5-4	CASSLRAGGPPYEQYF
TRBJ2-5	TRBV7-2	CASSLDGGRGVETQYF
TRBJ2-2	TRBV9	CASSVGMPVLGGELFF
TRBJ1-2	TRBV28	CASSLGGGDGYTF
TRBJ2-5	TRBV28	CASSRTSGRGETQYF
TRBJ2-5	TRBV19	CASSPSDQETQYF
TRBJ2-7	TRBV30	CAWRTGAGYEQYF
TRBJ2-2	TRBV12-5	CASATGTDNTGELFF
TRBJ2-5	TRBV6-6	CASSYRSGPETQYF
TRBJ1-6	TRBV7-2	CASSTAPGPNSPLHF
TRBJ2-1	TRBV6-5	CASSSGTSASNEQFF
TRBJ1-1	TRBV6-5	CASSFQQETEAFF
TRBJ2-5	TRBV6-5	CASKTSGVLPEYF
TRBJ2-5	TRBV19	CASSMGLIGGETQYF
TRBJ1-4	TRBV30	CAWSTPRGSTNEKLFF
TRBJ2-1	TRBV28	CASRVSSSWEQFF
TRBJ2-5	TRBV2	CASRGDQETQYF
TRBJ1-5	TRBV30	CAWSLDQPQHF
TRBJ2-7	TRBV27	CASSSGTGYYEQYF
TRBJ2-7	TRBV28	CASSLGGTSGIYEQYF
TRBJ2-7	TRBV6-6	CASSYSSFYEQYF
TRBJ1-4	TRBV7-2	CASSLAQNEKLFF
TRBJ2-3	TRBV10-3	CASREGRTDTQYF
TRBJ1-5	TRBV18	CASSQDGNQPQHF
TRBJ2-7	TRBV7-2	CASSLAGQTYEQYF
TRBJ2-1	TRBV7-2	CASSLLGGRNEQFF